This is a list of T cell receptor beta chains from one sample in a study of blood T cell repertoires in COVID-19. Libraries were prepared by immunoSEQ multiplex PCR; TCRdb keeps only in-frame clonotypes and omits some of them. The table lists about 120,000 clones, around nine tenths of them singletons, with about 2% in the top ten. The specimen sequenced was peripheral blood. The receptors were gathered from a woman aged 50 to 60 with acute or convalescent COVID-19. Both conserved end residues are part of each CDR3. D genes are given only for firm matches. A row's size may be missing; if present it is once, few, many or a size class.

V	size	D	J	DNA	CDR3
TRBV10-1	NA	TRBD2	TRBJ2-3	TGCGCCAGCAGTCCTGGACTAGCGGGAGGTTCAGATACGCAGTATTTT	CASSPGLAGGSDTQYF
TRBV11-2	once	TRBD1	TRBJ1-6	TGTGCCAGCAGCCCGCCGGGACAGGGTGGTTCACCCCTCCACTTT	CASSPPGQGGSPLHF
TRBV6-5	NA	NA	TRBJ1-2	TGTGCCAGCAGTACAACAGGGACCCATGGCTACACCTTC	CASSTTGTHGYTF
TRBV14	NA	TRBD1	TRBJ1-6	TGTGCCAGCAGCCAAGATCGAGACAGGGGGAATTCACCCCTCCACTTT	CASSQDRDRGNSPLHF
TRBV11-2	once	TRBD1	TRBJ1-5	TGTGCCAGCAGCAACCAAGGGGGACAGCAGCATTTT	CASSNQGGQQHF
TRBV28	NA	TRBD2	TRBJ2-7	TGTGCCAGCACCCCCTTTCCGGGACTAGGTGTCTACGAGCAGTACTTC	CASTPFPGLGVYEQYF
TRBV5-1	NA	TRBD1	TRBJ2-7	TGCGCCAGCAGCGTGACAGGGCCCCACGAGCAGTACTTC	CASSVTGPHEQYF
TRBV5-5	NA	NA	TRBJ1-2	TGTGCCAGCAGCTTGCAAATCTTCGACTTCTATGGCTACACCTTC	CASSLQIFDFYGYTF
TRBV5-4	NA	NA	TRBJ1-2	TGTGCCAGCAGCTTGGCCCTGGAGGCTGGCTACACCTTC	CASSLALEAGYTF
TRBV30	NA	NA	TRBJ1-3	TGTGCCTGGAGAGCAATCGGAAACACCATATATTTT	CAWRAIGNTIYF
TRBV7-9	NA	NA	TRBJ1-2	TGTGCCAGCAGCTTAGCACAGAACTATGGCTACACCTTC	CASSLAQNYGYTF
TRBV18	NA	NA	TRBJ1-1	TGTGCCAGCTCACCGGGTATGGGGCCCACTGAAGCTTTCTTT	CASSPGMGPTEAFF
TRBV5-1	once	TRBD2	TRBJ2-7	TGCGCCAGCAGCACCTCCGGGACTAGCGGGAGGTGGACCTACGAGCAGTACTTC	CASSTSGTSGRWTYEQYF
TRBV5-1	NA	NA	TRBJ1-4	TGCGCCAGCAGCCTTTCGAGGGGGACCGCGGATGAAAAACTGTTTTTT	CASSLSRGTADEKLFF
TRBV18	NA	TRBD1	TRBJ2-7	TGTGCCAGCTCACCGGGACAGAGCTACGAGCAGTACTTC	CASSPGQSYEQYF
TRBV19	NA	NA	TRBJ1-1	TGTGCCAGTAGTATCGGTAACACTGAAGCTTTCTTT	CASSIGNTEAFF
TRBV9	NA	NA	TRBJ1-6	TGTGCCAGCAGCCCAAGAGGATCTGGGGGCAGGGATTCACCCCTCCACTTT	CASSPRGSGGRDSPLHF
TRBV5-8	NA	NA	TRBJ1-1	TGTGCCAGCAGTTTTAACAGGGTAGTGAACACTGAAGCTTTCTTT	CASSFNRVVNTEAFF
TRBV12-2	NA	NA	TRBJ1-1	TGTGCAAGTCGCTTAGACTGTCGGGGGAAAGGAGATGAAGCTTTCTTT	CASRLDCRGKGDEAFF
TRBV11-2	NA	NA	TRBJ1-1	TGTGCCAGCAGCCTGCAGGAGAACACTGAAGCTTTCTTT	CASSLQENTEAFF
TRBV7-2	NA	TRBD1	TRBJ1-2	TGTGCCAGCAGCGACAGGGGCGTAGGGACTAACTATGGCTACACCTTC	CASSDRGVGTNYGYTF
TRBV6-5	NA	NA	TRBJ1-3	TGTGCCAGCAGCCAAGGAAACACCATATATTTT	CASSQGNTIYF
TRBV6-2/TRBV6-3	NA	NA	TRBJ1-2	TGTGCCAGCAGCATTCGGGGGAGCTATGGCTACACCTTC	CASSIRGSYGYTF
TRBV6-2/TRBV6-3	NA	NA	TRBJ1-4	TGTGCCAGCAGCTCGGACGCCGGGGGTGAAAAACTGTTTTTT	CASSSDAGGEKLFF
TRBV19	NA	NA	TRBJ2-5	TGTGCCAGCAGAGGGCCGACAGAGACCCAGTACTTC	CASRGPTETQYF
TRBV5-6	few	TRBD1	TRBJ1-2	TGTGCCAGCAGCTTGGTTTGGGACAGTGGTGGCTACACCTTC	CASSLVWDSGGYTF
TRBV30	few	NA	TRBJ2-7	TGTGCCTGCTCAGGGAATTCCTACGAGCAGTACTTC	CACSGNSYEQYF
TRBV10-3	NA	TRBD1	TRBJ2-7	TGTGCCATCAGTGATAATACCGGGACAGCCTCCTACGAGCAGTACTTC	CAISDNTGTASYEQYF